The source of this TCR beta chain is a study of Ad26.COV2.S vaccination and SARS-CoV-2 variants. On the study more broadly: Into the muscle, Ad26.COV2.S was dosed once or twice, 56 days apart. Regarding the study as a whole: Those who received the vaccine showed greater spike-specific TCR breadth than those given placebo. Similar non-spike TCR breadth was seen in vaccine and placebo recipients. Responses of T cells in total may have been underestimated by the TCR breadth and depth analyses.

Treatment described: approximately 18 received Ad26.COV2.S at low or high dose, single or two shots; about 5 received placebo; per-sample allocation not given. Day 63 following the first vaccine or placebo injection was when the samples were taken. Using immunoSEQ multiplex PCR, the repertoire was profiled, and TCRdb retains in-frame clones only, with some absent. Among around 300,000 clones listed, roughly 90% were seen once. Losses at the gene ends were 5 bases for V and 0 bases for J; bases not matched to a gene: 7. This CDR3 has 17 amino acids. Germline loops: CDR1 LNHDA, CDR2 SQIVND (reference sequence). As to this clone: Its specificity is not known.

The clonotype originates from a person between 18 and 60 years old who received the Ad26.COV2.S COVID-19 vaccine or a placebo. This chain uses TRBV19 with TRBJ2-6, with TRBD1 matching over 7 bases. The sequences come from peripheral blood, collected in a trial of Ad26.COV2.S vaccine versus placebo. CDR3 sequence (DNA): TGTGCCAGTAGTCGGGACAGTCAAGTCTCTGGGGCCAACGTCCTGACTTTC. It is translated as CASSRDSQVSGANVLTF.